This TCR beta chain was found in a study of blood T cell repertoires in COVID-19. The wider study: The United States, Italy and Spain supplied acute and convalescent COVID-19 samples. T cells, B-cell-depleted T cells, or PBMCs supplied cDNA or gDNA.

The data were produced by immunoSEQ multiplex PCR, yet TCRdb's version contains in-frame clones alone and is incomplete. The sample includes 100,000 to 150,000 clones, 80% to 95% of them seen just once. Seattle-derived patients entered the study during active infection and were followed longitudinally. This clone appeared a single time. This receptor was taken from a man aged 50 to 59 with COVID-19, enrolled during active disease. Sequencing was performed on peripheral blood.

CDR3: CGTSGQETQYF. CDR3 in DNA: TGCGGGACTAGCGGGCAAGAGACCCAGTACTTC. The rearrangement joins TRBV20-1 to TRBJ2-5, with 12 bases identical to TRBD2. Germline values: CDR1 DFQATT, CDR2 SNEGSKA (reference sequence). The CDR3 is made up of 11 amino acids.